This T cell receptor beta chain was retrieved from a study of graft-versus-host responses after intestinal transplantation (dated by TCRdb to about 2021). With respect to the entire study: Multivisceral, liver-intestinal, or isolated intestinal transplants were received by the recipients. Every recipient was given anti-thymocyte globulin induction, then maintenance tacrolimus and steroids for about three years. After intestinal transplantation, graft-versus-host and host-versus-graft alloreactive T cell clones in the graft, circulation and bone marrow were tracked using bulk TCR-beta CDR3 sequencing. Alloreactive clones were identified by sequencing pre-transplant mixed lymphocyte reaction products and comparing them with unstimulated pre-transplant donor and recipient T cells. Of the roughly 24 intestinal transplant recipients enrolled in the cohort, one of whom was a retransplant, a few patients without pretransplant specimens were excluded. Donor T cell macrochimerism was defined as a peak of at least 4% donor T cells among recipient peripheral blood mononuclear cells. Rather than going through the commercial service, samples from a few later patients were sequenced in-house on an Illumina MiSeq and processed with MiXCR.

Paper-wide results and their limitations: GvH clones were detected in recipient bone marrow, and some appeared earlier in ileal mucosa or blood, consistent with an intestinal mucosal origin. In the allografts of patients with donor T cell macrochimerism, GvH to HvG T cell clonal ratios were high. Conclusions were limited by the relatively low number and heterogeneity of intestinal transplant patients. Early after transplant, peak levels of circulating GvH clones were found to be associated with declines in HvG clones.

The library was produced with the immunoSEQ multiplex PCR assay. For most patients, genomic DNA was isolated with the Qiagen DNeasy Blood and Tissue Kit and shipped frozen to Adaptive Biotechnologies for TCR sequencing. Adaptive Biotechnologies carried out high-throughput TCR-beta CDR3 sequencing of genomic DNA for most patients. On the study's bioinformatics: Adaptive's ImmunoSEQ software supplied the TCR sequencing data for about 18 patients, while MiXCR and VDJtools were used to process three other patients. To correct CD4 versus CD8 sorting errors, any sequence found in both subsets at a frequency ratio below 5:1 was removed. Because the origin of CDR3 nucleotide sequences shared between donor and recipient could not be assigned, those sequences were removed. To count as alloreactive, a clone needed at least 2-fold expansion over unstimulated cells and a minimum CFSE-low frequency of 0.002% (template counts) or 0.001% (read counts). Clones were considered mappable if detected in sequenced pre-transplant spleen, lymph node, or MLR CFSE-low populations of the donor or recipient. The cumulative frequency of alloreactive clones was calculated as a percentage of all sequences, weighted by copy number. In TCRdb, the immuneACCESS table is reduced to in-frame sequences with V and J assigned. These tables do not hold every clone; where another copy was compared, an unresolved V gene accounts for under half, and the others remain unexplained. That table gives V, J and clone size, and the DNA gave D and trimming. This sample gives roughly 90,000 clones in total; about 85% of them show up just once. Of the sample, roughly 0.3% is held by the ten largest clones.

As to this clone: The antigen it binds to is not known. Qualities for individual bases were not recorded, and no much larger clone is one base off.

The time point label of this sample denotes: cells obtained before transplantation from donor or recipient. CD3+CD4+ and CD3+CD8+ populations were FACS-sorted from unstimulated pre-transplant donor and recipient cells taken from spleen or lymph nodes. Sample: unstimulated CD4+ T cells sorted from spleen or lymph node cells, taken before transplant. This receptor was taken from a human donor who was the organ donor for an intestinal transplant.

The sequenced DNA is TGCGCCAGCAGCAATACAGGGGCCGGCACCATATATTTT. Its translation is CASSNTGAGTIYF. The chain links TRBV4-3 with TRBJ1-3, with TRBD1 matching 7 junction bases. Its CDR3 holds 13 amino acids, cysteine through phenylalanine. CDR3 DNA is the only sequence kept; it has 39 bases, read in frame from the first base. The junction shows trimming of 5 bases on V and 9 bases on J, and the gene matches do not reach 7 bases of it. CDR1 LGHNA and CDR2 YSLEER were looked up in the germline V gene.